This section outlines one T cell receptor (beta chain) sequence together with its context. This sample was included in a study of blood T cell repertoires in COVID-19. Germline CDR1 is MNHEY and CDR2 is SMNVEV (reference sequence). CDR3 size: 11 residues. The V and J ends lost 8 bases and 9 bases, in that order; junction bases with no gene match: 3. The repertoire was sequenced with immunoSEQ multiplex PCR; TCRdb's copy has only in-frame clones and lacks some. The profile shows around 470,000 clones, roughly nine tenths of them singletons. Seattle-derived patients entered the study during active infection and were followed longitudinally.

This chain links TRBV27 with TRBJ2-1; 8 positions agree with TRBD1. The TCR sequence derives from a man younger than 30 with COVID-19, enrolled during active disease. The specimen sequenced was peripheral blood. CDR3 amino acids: CASQQGVEQFF. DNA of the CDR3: TGTGCCAGCCAACAGGGGGTTGAGCAGTTCTTC.